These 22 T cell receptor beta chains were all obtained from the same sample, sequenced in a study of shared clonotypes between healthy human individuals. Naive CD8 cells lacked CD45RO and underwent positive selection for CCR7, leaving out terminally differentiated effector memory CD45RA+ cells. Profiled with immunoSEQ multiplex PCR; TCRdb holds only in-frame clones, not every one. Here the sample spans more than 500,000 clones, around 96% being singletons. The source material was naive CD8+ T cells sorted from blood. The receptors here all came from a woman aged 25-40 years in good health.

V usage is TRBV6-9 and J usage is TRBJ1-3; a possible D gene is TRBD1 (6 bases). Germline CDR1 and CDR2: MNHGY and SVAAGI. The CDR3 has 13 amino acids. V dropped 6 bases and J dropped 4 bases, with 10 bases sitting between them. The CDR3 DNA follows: TGTGCCAGCAGACAGGGAACGGGAAACACCATATATTTT. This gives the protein CASRQGTGNTIYF.

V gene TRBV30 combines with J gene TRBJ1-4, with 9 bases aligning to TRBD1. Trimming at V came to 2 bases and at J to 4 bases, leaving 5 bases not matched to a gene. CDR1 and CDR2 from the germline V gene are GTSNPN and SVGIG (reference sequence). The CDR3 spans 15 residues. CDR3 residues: CAWSTGQGINEKLFF. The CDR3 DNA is TGTGCCTGGAGTACGGGACAGGGAATTAATGAAAAACTGTTTTTT.

CDR3 DNA sequence: TGCAGCGTTGAAGGTAGCGGGAGGGCCGGGGAGCAGTTCTTC. It codes for CSVEGSGRAGEQFF. The chain joins TRBV29-1 to TRBJ2-1, with 11 bases matching TRBD2. CDR1 is SQVTM, CDR2 ANQGSEA, per germline. The CDR3 runs 14 residues. V lost 1 base and J lost 10; bases outside the gene matches: 6.

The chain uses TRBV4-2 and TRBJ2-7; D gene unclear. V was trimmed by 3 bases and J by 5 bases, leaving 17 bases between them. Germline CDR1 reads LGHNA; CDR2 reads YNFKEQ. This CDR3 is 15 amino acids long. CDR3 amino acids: CASSHNGRNLDEQYF. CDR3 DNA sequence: TGTGCCAGCAGCCACAATGGGCGGAACCTTGACGAGCAGTACTTC.

CDR3 nucleotides: TGTGCCAGTAGTATTTTTTACGCAGATACGCAGTATTTT. Protein product: CASSIFYADTQYF. The chain has TRBV19 and TRBJ2-3; D unclear. CDR1 and CDR2 (germline): LNHDA, SQIVND (reference sequence). CDR3 length: 13 amino acids. V was cut by 3 bases and J by 4 bases, with 8 bases left in between. The entire variable domain, with the rest obtained from reference TRBV19 and TRBJ2-3, is as follows: DGGITQSPKYLFRKEGQNVTLSCEQNLNHDAMYWYRQDPGQGLRLIYYSQIVNDFQKGDIAEGYSVSREKKESFPLTVTSAQKNPTAFYLCASSIFYADTQYFGPGTRLTVL.

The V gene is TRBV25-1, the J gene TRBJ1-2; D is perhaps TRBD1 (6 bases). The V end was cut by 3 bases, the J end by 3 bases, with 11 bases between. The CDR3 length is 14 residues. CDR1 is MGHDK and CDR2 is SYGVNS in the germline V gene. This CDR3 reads CASSDFSGDYGYTF. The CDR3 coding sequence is TGTGCCAGCAGTGACTTTTCAGGGGACTATGGCTACACCTTC.

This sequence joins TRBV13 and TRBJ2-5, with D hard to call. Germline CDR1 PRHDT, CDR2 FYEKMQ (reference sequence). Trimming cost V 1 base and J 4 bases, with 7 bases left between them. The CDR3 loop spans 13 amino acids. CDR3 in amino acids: CASSLERGETQYF. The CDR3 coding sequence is TGTGCCAGCAGCTTAGAACGTGGAGAGACCCAGTACTTC.

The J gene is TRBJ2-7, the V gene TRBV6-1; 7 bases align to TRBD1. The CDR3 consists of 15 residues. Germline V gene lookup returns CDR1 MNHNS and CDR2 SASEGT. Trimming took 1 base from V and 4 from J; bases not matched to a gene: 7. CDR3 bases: TGTGCCAGCAGTGAAGTTATCAGGGGGTCTTACGAGCAGTACTTC. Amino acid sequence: CASSEVIRGSYEQYF.

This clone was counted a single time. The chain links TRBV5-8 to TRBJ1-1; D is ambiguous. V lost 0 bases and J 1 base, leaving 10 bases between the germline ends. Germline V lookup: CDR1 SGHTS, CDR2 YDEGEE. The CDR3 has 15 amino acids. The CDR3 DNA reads TGTGCCAGCAGCTTGGAGGGCAGGCCGAACACTGAAGCTTTCTTT. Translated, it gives CASSLEGRPNTEAFF.

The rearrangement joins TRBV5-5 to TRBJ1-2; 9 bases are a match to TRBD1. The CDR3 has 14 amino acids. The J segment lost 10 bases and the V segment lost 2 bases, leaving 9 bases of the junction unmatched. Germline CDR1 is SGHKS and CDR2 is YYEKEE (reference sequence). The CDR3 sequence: CASSLPGQGFVYTF. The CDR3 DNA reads TGTGCCAGCAGCTTACCGGGACAGGGTTTCGTCTACACCTTC.

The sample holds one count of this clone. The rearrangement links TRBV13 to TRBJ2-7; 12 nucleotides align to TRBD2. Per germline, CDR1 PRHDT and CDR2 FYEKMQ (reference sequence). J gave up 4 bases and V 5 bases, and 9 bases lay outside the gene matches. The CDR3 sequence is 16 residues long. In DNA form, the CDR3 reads TGTGCCAGCAGCCTAAGGACTAGCGGGATCTTTTACGAGCAGTACTTC. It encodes CASSLRTSGIFYEQYF.

CDR3 DNA: TGTGCCAGCGGGGACAGTACACCCCTCCACTTT. It codes for CASGDSTPLHF. V is TRBV25-1 and J is TRBJ1-6, with 7 nucleotides matching TRBD1. The germline gives CDR1 MGHDK, CDR2 SYGVNS. The CDR3 is 11 amino acids. Trimming took 8 bases from V and 11 from J; bases not matched to a gene: 3.

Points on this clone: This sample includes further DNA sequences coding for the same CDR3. In nucleotides, the CDR3 is TGTGCCAGCAGTTTAGGACCCCCCTACGAGCAGTACTTC. Its translation is CASSLGPPYEQYF. The chain is built from TRBV27 and TRBJ2-7; D call uncertain. Germline-derived CDR1 and CDR2 are MNHEY and SMNVEV (reference sequence). V lost 2 bases, J lost 2 bases, and 7 bases lay in between. The CDR3 is 13 amino acids.

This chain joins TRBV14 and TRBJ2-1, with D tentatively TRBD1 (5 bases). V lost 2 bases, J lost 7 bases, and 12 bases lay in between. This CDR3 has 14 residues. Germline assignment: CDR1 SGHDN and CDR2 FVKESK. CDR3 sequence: CASSQTPQGNEQFF. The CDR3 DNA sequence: TGTGCCAGCAGCCAAACCCCCCAGGGAAATGAGCAGTTCTTC.

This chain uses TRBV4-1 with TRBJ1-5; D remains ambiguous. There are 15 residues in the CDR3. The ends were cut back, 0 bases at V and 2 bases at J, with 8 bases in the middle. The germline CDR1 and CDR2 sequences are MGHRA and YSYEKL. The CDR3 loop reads CASSQDPSGNQPQHF. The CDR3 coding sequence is TGCGCCAGCAGCCAAGATCCGTCAGGCAATCAGCCCCAGCATTTT.

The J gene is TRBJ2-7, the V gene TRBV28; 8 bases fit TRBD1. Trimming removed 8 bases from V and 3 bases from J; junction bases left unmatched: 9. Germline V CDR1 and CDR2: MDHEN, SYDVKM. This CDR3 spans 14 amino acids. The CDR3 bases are TGTGCCAGCCATGAGACAGGGGAAGGCTACGAGCAGTACTTC. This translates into CASHETGEGYEQYF.

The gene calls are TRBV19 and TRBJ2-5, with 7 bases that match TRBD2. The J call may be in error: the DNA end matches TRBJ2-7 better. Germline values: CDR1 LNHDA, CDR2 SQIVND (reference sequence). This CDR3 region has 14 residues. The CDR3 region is CASSLRGETYEQYF. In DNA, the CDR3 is TGTGCCAGTAGTCTCCGGGGGGAAACCTACGAGCAGTACTTC.

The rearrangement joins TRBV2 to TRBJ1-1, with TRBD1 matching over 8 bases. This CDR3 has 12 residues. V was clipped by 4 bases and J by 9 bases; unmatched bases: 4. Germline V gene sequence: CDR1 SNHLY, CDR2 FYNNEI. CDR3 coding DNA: TGTGCCAGCAGTGCGGACAGGGTAAAAGCTTTCTTT. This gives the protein CASSADRVKAFF.

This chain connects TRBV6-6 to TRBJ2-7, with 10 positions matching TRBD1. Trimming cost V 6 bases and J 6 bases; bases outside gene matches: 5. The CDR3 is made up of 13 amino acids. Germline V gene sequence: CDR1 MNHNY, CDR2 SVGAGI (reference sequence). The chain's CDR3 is CASRRDRGLEQYF. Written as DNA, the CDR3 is TGTGCCAGCAGAAGGGACAGGGGACTCGAGCAGTACTTC.

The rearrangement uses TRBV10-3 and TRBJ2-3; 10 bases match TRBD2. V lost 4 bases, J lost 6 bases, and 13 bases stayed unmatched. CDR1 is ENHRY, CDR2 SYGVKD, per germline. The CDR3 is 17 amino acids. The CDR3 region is CAISVSTSGRAMDTQYF. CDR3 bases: TGTGCCATCAGTGTCAGTACCAGCGGGAGGGCCATGGATACGCAGTATTTT.

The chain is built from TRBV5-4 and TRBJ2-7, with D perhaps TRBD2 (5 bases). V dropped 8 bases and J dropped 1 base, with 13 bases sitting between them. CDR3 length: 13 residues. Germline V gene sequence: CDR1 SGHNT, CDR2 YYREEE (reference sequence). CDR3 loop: CASGWGDSYEQYF. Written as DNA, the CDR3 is TGTGCCAGTGGTTGGGGAGATTCCTACGAGCAGTACTTC.

The CDR3 DNA follows: TGTGCCAGTAGTATAAGGGGTCCTGCGAACACTGAAGCTTTCTTT. Protein: CASSIRGPANTEAFF. The chain links TRBV19 to TRBJ1-1; weak D call: TRBD1 (5 bases). Per the germline V gene, CDR1 is LNHDA and CDR2 is SQIVND (reference sequence). This CDR3 region has 15 residues. Trimming pared 2 bases from V and 1 base from J, leaving 11 bases between.